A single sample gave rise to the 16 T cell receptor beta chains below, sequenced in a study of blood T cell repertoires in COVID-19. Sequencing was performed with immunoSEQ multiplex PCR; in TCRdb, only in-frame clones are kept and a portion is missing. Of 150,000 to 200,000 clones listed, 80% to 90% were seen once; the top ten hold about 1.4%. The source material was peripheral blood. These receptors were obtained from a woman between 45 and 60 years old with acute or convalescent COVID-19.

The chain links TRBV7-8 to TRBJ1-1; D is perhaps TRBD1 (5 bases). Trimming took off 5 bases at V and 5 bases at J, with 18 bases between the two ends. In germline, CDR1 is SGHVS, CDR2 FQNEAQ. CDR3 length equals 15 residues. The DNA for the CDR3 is TGTGCCAGCAGCATAATAACAGGTATCGGGACTGAAGCTTTCTTT. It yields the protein CASSIITGIGTEAFF.

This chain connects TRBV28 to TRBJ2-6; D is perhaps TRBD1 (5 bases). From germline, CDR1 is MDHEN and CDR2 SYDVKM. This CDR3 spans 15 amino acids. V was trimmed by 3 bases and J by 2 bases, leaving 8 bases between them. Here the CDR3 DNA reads TGTGCCAGCAGTTTCTCAGGGACTGGGGCCAACGTCCTGACTTTC. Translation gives CASSFSGTGANVLTF.

The CDR3 is CASSFSVSTEAFF. CDR3 nucleotide sequence: TGTGCCAGCAGCTTTTCAGTAAGCACTGAAGCTTTCTTT. V gene TRBV7-2 combines with J gene TRBJ1-1, with D unclear. The V gene's germline CDR1 is SGHTA and CDR2 FQGNSA. The V gene lost 3 bases and the J gene lost 4 bases, with 9 bases spanning the gap. This CDR3 contains 13 residues.

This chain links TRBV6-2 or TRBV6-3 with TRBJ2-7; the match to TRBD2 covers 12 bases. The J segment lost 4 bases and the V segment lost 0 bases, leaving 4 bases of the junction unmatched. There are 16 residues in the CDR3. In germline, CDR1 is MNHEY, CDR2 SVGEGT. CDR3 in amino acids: CASSYSTSGRWYEQYF. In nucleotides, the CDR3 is TGTGCCAGCAGTTACTCGACTAGCGGGAGATGGTACGAGCAGTACTTC.

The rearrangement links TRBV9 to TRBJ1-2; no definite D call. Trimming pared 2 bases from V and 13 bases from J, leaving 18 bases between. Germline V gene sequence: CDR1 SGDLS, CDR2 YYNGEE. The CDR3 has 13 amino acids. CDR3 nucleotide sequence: TGTGCCAGCAGCGTCGATCCATCCCCCCAGATCACCTTC. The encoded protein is CASSVDPSPQITF.

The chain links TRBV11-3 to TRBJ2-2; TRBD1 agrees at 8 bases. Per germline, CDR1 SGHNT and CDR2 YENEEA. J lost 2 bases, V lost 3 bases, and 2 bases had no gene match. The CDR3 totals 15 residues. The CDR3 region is CASSLDRANTGELFF. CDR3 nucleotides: TGTGCCAGCAGCTTGGACAGGGCCAACACCGGGGAGCTGTTTTTT.

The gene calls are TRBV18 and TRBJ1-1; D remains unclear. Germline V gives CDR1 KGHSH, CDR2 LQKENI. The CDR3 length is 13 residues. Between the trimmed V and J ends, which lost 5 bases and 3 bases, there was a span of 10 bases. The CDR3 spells CASSLLEDTEAFF. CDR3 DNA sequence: TGTGCCAGCTCATTACTCGAGGACACTGAAGCTTTCTTT.

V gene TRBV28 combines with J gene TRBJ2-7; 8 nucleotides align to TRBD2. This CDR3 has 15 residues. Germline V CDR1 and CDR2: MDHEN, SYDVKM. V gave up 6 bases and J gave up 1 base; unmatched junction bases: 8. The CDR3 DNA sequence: TGTGCCAGCAGCCCCTCGTTAGCGGGATCCTACGAGCAGTACTTC. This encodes CASSPSLAGSYEQYF.

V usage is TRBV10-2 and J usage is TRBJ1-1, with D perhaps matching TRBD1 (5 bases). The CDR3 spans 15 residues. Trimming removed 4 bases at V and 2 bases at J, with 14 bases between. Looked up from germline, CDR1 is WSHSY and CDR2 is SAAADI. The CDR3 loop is CASSVFQGFNTEAFF. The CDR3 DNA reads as TGCGCCAGCAGTGTGTTCCAGGGTTTTAACACTGAAGCTTTCTTT.

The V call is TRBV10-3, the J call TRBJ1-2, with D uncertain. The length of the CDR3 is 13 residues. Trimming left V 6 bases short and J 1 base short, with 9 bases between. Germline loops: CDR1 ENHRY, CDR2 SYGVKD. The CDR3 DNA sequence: TGTGCCATCAGCCAAACAGATAACTATGGCTACACCTTC. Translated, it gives CAISQTDNYGYTF.

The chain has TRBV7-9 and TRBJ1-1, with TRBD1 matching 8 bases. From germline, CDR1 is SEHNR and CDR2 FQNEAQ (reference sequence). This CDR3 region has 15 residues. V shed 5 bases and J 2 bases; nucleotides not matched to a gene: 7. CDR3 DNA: TGTGCCAGCAGCCCTACCGGGACAGGAAACACTGAAGCTTTCTTT. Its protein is CASSPTGTGNTEAFF.

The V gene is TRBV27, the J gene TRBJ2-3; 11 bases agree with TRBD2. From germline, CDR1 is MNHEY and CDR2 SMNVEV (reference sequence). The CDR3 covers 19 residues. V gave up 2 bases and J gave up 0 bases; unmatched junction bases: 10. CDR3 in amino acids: CASSLGSSGRKRSTDTQYF. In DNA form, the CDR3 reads TGTGCCAGCAGTTTAGGGTCTAGCGGGAGGAAGAGGAGCACAGATACGCAGTATTTT.

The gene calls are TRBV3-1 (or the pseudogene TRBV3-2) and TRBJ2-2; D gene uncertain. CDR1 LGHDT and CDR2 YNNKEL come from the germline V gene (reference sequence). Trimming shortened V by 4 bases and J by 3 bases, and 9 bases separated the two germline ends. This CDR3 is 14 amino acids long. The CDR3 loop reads CASSLDSYTGELFF. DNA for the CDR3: TGTGCCAGCAGCCTTGACTCCTACACCGGGGAGCTGTTTTTT.

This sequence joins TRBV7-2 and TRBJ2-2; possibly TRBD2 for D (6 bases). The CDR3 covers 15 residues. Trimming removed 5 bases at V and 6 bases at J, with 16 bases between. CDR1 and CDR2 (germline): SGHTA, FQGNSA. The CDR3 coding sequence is TGTGCCAGCAGCATAGAGGCGGGGTCCGCCGGGGAGCTGTTTTTT. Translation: CASSIEAGSAGELFF. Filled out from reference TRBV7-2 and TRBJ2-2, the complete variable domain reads GAGVSQSPSNKVTEKGKDVELRCDPISGHTALYWYRQSLGQGLEFLIYFQGNSAPDKSGLPSDRFSAERTGGSVSTLTIQRTQQEDSAVYLCASSIEAGSAGELFFGEGSRLTVL.

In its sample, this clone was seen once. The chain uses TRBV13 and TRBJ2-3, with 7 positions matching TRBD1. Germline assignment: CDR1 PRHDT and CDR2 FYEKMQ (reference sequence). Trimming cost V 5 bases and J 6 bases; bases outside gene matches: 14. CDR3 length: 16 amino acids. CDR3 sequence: CASSGSGDRALDTQYF. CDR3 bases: TGTGCCAGCAGCGGATCCGGTGACAGGGCATTGGATACGCAGTATTTT.

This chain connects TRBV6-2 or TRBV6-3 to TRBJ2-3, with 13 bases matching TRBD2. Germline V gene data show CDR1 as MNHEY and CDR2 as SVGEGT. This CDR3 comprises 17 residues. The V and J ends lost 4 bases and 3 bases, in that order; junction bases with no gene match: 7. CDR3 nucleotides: TGTGCCAGCAGTTCCATCCGACTAGCGGGGGGTACAGATACGCAGTATTTT. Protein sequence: CASSSIRLAGGTDTQYF.